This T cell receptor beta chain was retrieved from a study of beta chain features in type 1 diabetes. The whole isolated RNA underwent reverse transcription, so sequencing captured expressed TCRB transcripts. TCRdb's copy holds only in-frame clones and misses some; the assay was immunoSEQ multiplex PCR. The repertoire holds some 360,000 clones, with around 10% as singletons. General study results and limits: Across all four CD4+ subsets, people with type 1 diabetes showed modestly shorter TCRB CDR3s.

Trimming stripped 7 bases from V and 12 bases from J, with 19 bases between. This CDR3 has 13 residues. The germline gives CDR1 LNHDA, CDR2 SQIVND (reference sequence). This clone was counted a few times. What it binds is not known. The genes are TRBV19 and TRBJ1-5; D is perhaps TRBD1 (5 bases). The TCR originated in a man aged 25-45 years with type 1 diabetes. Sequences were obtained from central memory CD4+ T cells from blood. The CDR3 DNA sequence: TGTGCCAGTACCCAGTGGGGGACCGGGGGCCAGCATTTT. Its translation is CASTQWGTGGQHF.